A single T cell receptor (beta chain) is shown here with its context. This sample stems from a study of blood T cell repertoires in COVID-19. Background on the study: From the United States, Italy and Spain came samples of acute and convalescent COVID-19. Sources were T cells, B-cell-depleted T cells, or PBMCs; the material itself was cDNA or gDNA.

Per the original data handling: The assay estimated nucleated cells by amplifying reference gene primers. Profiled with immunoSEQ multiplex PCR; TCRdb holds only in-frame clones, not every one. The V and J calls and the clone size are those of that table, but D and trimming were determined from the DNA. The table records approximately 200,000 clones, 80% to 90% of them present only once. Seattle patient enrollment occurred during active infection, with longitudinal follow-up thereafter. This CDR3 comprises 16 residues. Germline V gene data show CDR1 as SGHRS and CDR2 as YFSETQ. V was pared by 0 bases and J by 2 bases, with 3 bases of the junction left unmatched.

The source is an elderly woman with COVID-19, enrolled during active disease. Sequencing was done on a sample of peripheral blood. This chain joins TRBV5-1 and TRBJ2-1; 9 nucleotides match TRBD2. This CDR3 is CASSLVGLATYNEQFF. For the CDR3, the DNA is TGCGCCAGCAGCTTGGTGGGACTAGCAACCTACAATGAGCAGTTCTTC.